These 11 T cell receptor beta chains came from one sample sequenced in a study of PD-1 blockade in classical Hodgkin lymphoma. The time point was: newly diagnosed, previously untreated cHL patient sample. Some clones are missing from TCRdb's copy, which holds only in-frame ones; the method was immunoSEQ multiplex PCR. The table lists approximately 35,000 clones, under 95% of them singletons. The material sequenced was peripheral blood mononuclear cells (PBMCs). The receptor set was obtained from a human donor with classical Hodgkin lymphoma.

The chain recombines TRBV29-1 with TRBJ1-1; 11 nucleotides match TRBD1. J lost 7 bases, V lost 8 bases, and 6 bases had no gene match. The CDR3 has 12 residues. Germline values: CDR1 SQVTM, CDR2 ANQGSEA. Here the CDR3 DNA reads TGCAGCACATGGACAGGGGGCGTTGAAGCTTTCTTT. It encodes CSTWTGGVEAFF.

The chain is built from TRBV11-2 and TRBJ2-4; TRBD2 is a possible D gene (6 bases). The V end lost 5 bases, the J end lost 6 bases, and 14 bases lay between the germline ends. Per the germline V gene, CDR1 is SGHAT and CDR2 is FQNNGV. The CDR3 runs 14 residues. Written as DNA, the CDR3 is TGTGCCAGCAGCCCCTGGCGGGAAGGAAACATTCAGTACTTC. Translating it yields CASSPWREGNIQYF.

The count of this clone is one. The chain uses TRBV7-8 and TRBJ2-1, with 8 bases aligning to TRBD1. Germline lookup yields CDR1 SGHVS and CDR2 FQNEAQ. V shed 1 base and J 3 bases; nucleotides not matched to a gene: 8. The length of the CDR3 is 17 residues. CDR3 sequence (DNA): TGTGCCAGCAGCTTAGTTTACGGACAGGGCGTCTACAATGAGCAGTTCTTC. Amino acids: CASSLVYGQGVYNEQFF.

V and J are TRBV7-2 and TRBJ2-3; D gene uncertain. Germline V gene data show CDR1 as SGHTA and CDR2 as FQGNSA. This CDR3 contains 13 residues. The germline V and J ends were trimmed by 6 bases and 2 bases, with 9 bases remaining between them. The CDR3 is CASRWAPTDTQYF. The CDR3 DNA reads as TGTGCCAGCAGATGGGCCCCCACAGATACGCAGTATTTT.

The rearrangement joins TRBV5-1 to TRBJ2-3; 7 bases align to TRBD1. The V segment lost 1 base and the J segment 2 bases; nucleotides outside the gene matches: 10. The CDR3 runs 17 residues. Per germline, CDR1 SGHRS and CDR2 YFSETQ. The CDR3 region is CASSLSLQGIDTDTQYF. In nucleotides, the CDR3 is TGCGCCAGCAGCTTGAGCCTACAGGGGATAGACACAGATACGCAGTATTTT. The whole variable domain, filled in from reference TRBV5-1 and TRBJ2-3, reads KAGVTQTPRYLIKTRGQQVTLSCSPISGHRSVSWYQQTPGQGLQFLFEYFSETQRNKGNFPGRFSGRQFSNSRSEMNVSTLELGDSALYLCASSLSLQGIDTDTQYFGPGTRLTVL.

This chain uses TRBV19 with TRBJ2-2; no definite D call. The CDR3 extends over 13 amino acids. The germline V gene has CDR1 LNHDA and CDR2 SQIVND (reference sequence). Deletions cut 6 bases from V and 5 bases from J, with 10 bases between. CDR3 nucleotides: TGTGCCAGTAGCCCTAAGCAGACCGGGGAGCTGTTTTTT. Its translation is CASSPKQTGELFF.

The V gene is TRBV6-1, the J gene TRBJ2-7, with D tentatively TRBD2 (6 bases). This CDR3 contains 15 residues. Looked up from germline, CDR1 is MNHNS and CDR2 is SASEGT. V was shortened by 6 bases and J by 7 bases, with 22 bases between the two germline ends. The CDR3 spells CASSIGDFSRREQYF. In DNA form, the CDR3 reads TGTGCCAGCAGCATAGGGGACTTCTCGAGAAGGGAGCAGTACTTC.

V and J are TRBV7-8 and TRBJ2-3, with TRBD2 matching over 11 bases. Germline trimming cut 3 bases from V and 1 base from J; bases unmatched to any gene: 18. In germline, CDR1 is SGHVS, CDR2 FQNEAQ. This CDR3 contains 21 residues. CDR3 loop: CASSFARPGLAALPGTDTQYF. The DNA for the CDR3 is TGTGCCAGCAGCTTTGCGCGGCCGGGACTAGCGGCCCTACCCGGCACAGATACGCAGTATTTT. Using reference TRBV7-8 and TRBJ2-3 for the parts outside the CDR3, the full variable domain is GAGVSQSPRYKVAKRGQDVALRCDPISGHVSLFWYQQALGQGPEFLTYFQNEAQLDKSGLPSDRFFAERPEGSVSTLKIQRTQQEDSAVYLCASSFARPGLAALPGTDTQYFGPGTRLTVL.

This clone has only one observation. The rearrangement joins TRBV12-5 to TRBJ2-3; D perhaps matches TRBD2 (5 bases). Germline lookup yields CDR1 LGHNT and CDR2 FRNRAP. The CDR3 runs 16 residues. V gave up 8 bases and J gave up 0 bases, with 18 bases separating them. The CDR3 protein is CASPKYGVRSTDTQYF. CDR3 DNA: TGTGCTAGTCCAAAGTACGGGGTTAGGAGCACAGATACGCAGTATTTT. The complete variable domain, with remaining parts taken from reference TRBV12-5 and TRBJ2-3, reads DARVTQTPRHKVTEMGQEVTMRCQPILGHNTVFWYRQTMMQGLELLAYFRNRAPLDDSGMPKDRFSAEMPDATLATLKIQPSEPRDSAVYFCASPKYGVRSTDTQYFGPGTRLTVL.

The chain carries TRBV7-6 and TRBJ2-7; D is possibly TRBD1 (5 bases). The CDR3 length is 12 residues. V lost 5 bases and J 6 bases, leaving 11 bases between the germline ends. Germline CDR1 and CDR2: SGHVS and FNYEAQ. CDR3 bases: TGTGCCAGCAGCCCTCTGGGGCCCGAGCAGTACTTC. This codes for CASSPLGPEQYF.

CDR3: CASSTGLAGSYEQYF. DNA for the CDR3: TGTGCCAGTAGCACGGGACTAGCGGGGTCCTACGAGCAGTACTTC. V gene TRBV19 combines with J gene TRBJ2-7, with 13 nucleotides matching TRBD2. The CDR3 has 15 amino acids. Trimming at V came to 6 bases and at J to 1 base, leaving 3 bases not matched to a gene. Germline V gene sequence: CDR1 LNHDA, CDR2 SQIVND (reference sequence).